This entry features one T cell receptor (beta chain) sequence. Its antigen is as yet unknown. As handled by the study authors: ImmunoSEQ output held junction-only sequences without quality scores, so filtering differed. This table comes from immunoSEQ multiplex PCR, and its TCRdb copy is limited to in-frame clones, with some not included. V, J and clone size derive from that table, while D and trimming were established from the DNA sequence. Here the sample spans over 850,000 clones, approximately 80% being singletons. Germline trimming cut 0 bases from V and 2 bases from J; bases unmatched to any gene: 2. CDR3 size: 14 residues. Germline V gene data show CDR1 as SGHRS and CDR2 as YFSETQ. This sample stems from a study of shared clonotypes between healthy human individuals. Study in general: Donors, aged 18 to 49, were two women and a few men. Donors had three CD4 naive, three CD4 memory, two CD8 naive and one CD8 memory plate apiece.

Study results and limitations: Naive subsets generally exceeded memory subsets in estimated richness.

This sequence joins TRBV5-1 and TRBJ2-7; 7 bases agree with TRBD1. Specimen: memory CD4+ T cells from PBMCs. As to subset: CD45RA-negative fraction. The source is a man in his late teens or twenties in good health. Some clones in this sample may be carry-over from other donors' samples. In nucleotides, the CDR3 is TGCGCCAGCAGCTTGGACAGGGGCACCTACGAGCAGTACTTC. Translating it yields CASSLDRGTYEQYF.